Presented here are 32 T cell receptor beta chains from one specimen sequenced in a study of T cell repertoires in cytomegalovirus infection. Each CDR3 protein gets one entry after TCRdb re-called the reads with MiXCR. The profile shows around 130,000 distinct CDR3 sequences, 24% of them singletons. These receptors are not linked to any known antigen. Sequenced input: PBMCs, sequenced either directly or after in vitro stimulation (not recorded which). The origin of the receptors is a human donor in good health (CMV status not recorded). Some clones in this sample may be carry-over from other donors' samples.

This clonotype was counted a few times. V usage is TRBV2 and J usage is TRBJ1-3; D ambiguous. Germline loops: CDR1 SNHLY, CDR2 FYNNEI. The V end lost 6 bases, the J end lost 1 base, and 13 bases lay between the germline ends. The CDR3 length is 15 residues. CDR3 coding DNA: TGTGCCAGCAGCCGGGCCCCACTTTCTGGAAACACCATATATTTT. Translated, it gives CASSRAPLSGNTIYF.

Many counts were recorded for this clonotype. This chain connects TRBV7-8 to TRBJ2-1; 12 bases fit TRBD2. Per the germline V gene, CDR1 is SGHVS and CDR2 is FQNEAQ. The CDR3 runs 16 residues. The J segment lost 8 bases and the V segment lost 7 bases, leaving 12 bases of the junction unmatched. For the CDR3, the DNA is TGTGCCAGCACCTCTTCAAGACTAGCGGGAGCCGATGAGCAGTTCTTC. This codes for CASTSSRLAGADEQFF.

The J gene is TRBJ2-1, the V gene TRBV6-5; 12 bases are shared with TRBD2. CDR1 MNHEY and CDR2 SVGAGI come from the germline V gene. The CDR3 extends over 13 amino acids. The V and J ends lost 9 bases and 15 bases, in that order; junction bases with no gene match: 12. The CDR3 DNA is TGTGCCAGTGGACTAGCGGGATCCTGGAGGTGGTTCTTC. This codes for CASGLAGSWRWFF.

This chain uses TRBV29-1 with TRBJ2-1, with TRBD2 matching 8 bases. CDR3 size: 13 residues. Looked up from germline, CDR1 is SQVTM and CDR2 is ANQGSEA. J lost 3 bases, V lost 7 bases, and 5 bases had no gene match. The CDR3 region is CSGTSGLYNEQFF. The CDR3 DNA is TGCAGCGGCACTAGCGGCCTCTACAATGAGCAGTTCTTC.

The genes are TRBV7-6 and TRBJ2-2, with 10 positions matching TRBD2. This CDR3 has 18 residues. Germline V gives CDR1 SGHVS, CDR2 FNYEAQ. With 5 bases clipped from V and 0 bases from J, the junction kept 9 bases outside the gene matches. For the CDR3, the DNA is TGTGCCAGCAGCCTAGGGACTAGCGCCTACGCGAACACCGGGGAGCTGTTTTTT. This translates into CASSLGTSAYANTGELFF. The variable domain in full, completed from reference TRBV7-6 and TRBJ2-2, reads GAGVSQSPRYKVTKRGQDVALRCDPISGHVSLYWYRQALGQGPEFLTYFNYEAQQDKSGLPNDRFSAERPEGSISTLTIQRTEQRDSAMYRCASSLGTSAYANTGELFFGEGSRLTVL.

CDR3 sequence: CASSLQQGATEAFF. In DNA form, the CDR3 reads TGTGCCAGCAGCCTCCAACAGGGAGCCACTGAAGCTTTCTTT. The V gene is TRBV7-9, the J gene TRBJ1-1; D may be TRBD1 (6 bases). CDR1 and CDR2 from the germline V gene are SEHNR and FQNEAQ (reference sequence). With 5 bases removed from V and 4 bases from J, the gap between germline ends came to 14 bases. This CDR3 spans 14 amino acids.

This clonotype was observed a single time. The chain couples TRBV20-1 to TRBJ2-7, with D tentatively TRBD2 (6 bases). V lost 1 base and J lost 2, with 9 bases in between. The CDR3 has 13 residues. Germline loops: CDR1 DFQATT, CDR2 SNEGSKA (reference sequence). The CDR3 nucleotides are TGCAGTGCTAGAGCCATAGCGGCCTACGAGCAGTACTTC. This codes for CSARAIAAYEQYF.

This clonotype was seen more than once but under ten times. The J gene is TRBJ1-4, the V gene TRBV5-5; D unresolved. The germline V gene has CDR1 SGHKS and CDR2 YYEKEE (reference sequence). CDR3 length: 15 residues. V was shortened by 4 bases and J by 8 bases, with 18 bases between the two germline ends. As DNA, the CDR3 is TGTGCCAGCAGCCGCGAGGCGGGGATTGACGAAAAACTGTTTTTT. Protein sequence: CASSREAGIDEKLFF.

Details on this clonotype: An end of the junction does not agree with germline; a read error may underlie this. The gene calls are TRBV7-2 and TRBJ2-2; 9 nucleotides line up with TRBD2. Germline CDR1 SGHTA, CDR2 FQGNSA. CDR3 size: 19 residues. The CDR3 is CASSLASGLAGMNTGVLFF. The CDR3 DNA follows: TGTGCCAGCAGCTTAGCGTCTGGGCTAGCGGGAATGAACACCGGGGTGCTGTTTTTT.

This clonotype was counted many times. The V call is TRBV7-6, the J call TRBJ1-6, with 8 bases identical to TRBD1. V lost 7 bases and J lost 7; bases outside the gene matches: 12. Per germline, CDR1 SGHVS and CDR2 FNYEAQ. This CDR3 has 16 amino acids. The CDR3 bases are TGTGCCAGCAAAGAAGGGGGCGACAGGGGAAATTCACCCCTCCACTTT. This gives the protein CASKEGGDRGNSPLHF. Full variable domain (missing parts from reference TRBV7-6 and TRBJ1-6): GAGVSQSPRYKVTKRGQDVALRCDPISGHVSLYWYRQALGQGPEFLTYFNYEAQQDKSGLPNDRFSAERPEGSISTLTIQRTEQRDSAMYRCASKEGGDRGNSPLHFGNGTRLTVT.

This clonotype was found many times. The rearrangement links TRBV7-8 to TRBJ1-1; no clear D. Looked up from germline, CDR1 is SGHVS and CDR2 is FQNEAQ. CDR3 length: 16 amino acids. The V end was cut by 2 bases, the J end by 1 base, with 14 bases between. Here the CDR3 reads CASSLRWGGRNTEAFF. DNA of the CDR3: TGTGCCAGCAGCTTACGGTGGGGTGGCAGGAACACTGAAGCTTTCTTT.

The chain recombines TRBV15 with TRBJ2-7; no definite D call. The CDR3 contains 13 residues. V was clipped by 5 bases and J by 4 bases, with 12 bases between them. Germline CDR1 is LNHNV and CDR2 is YYDKDF (reference sequence). DNA of the CDR3: TGTGCCACCAGCGTCGGACGGTGGTACGAGCAGTACGTC. It translates to CATSVGRWYEQYV.

In this sample, this clonotype turned up a few times. The chain links TRBV28 to TRBJ2-7, with 9 bases aligning to TRBD1. The CDR3 consists of 16 residues. CDR1 MDHEN and CDR2 SYDVKM come from the germline V gene. Unmatched junction bases numbered 16, after V lost 5 bases and J lost 8 bases. CDR3 in DNA: TGTGCCAGCAGTCTCGCCCCGGGACAGGGACTCGGGAAGCAGTACGTC. Protein sequence: CASSLAPGQGLGKQYV.

This clonotype was picked up a small number of times. The rearrangement links TRBV29-1 to TRBJ1-1, with D uncertain. V shed 4 bases and J shed 9 bases, with 18 bases lying between them. The CDR3 consists of 13 residues. The germline CDR1 and CDR2 sequences are SQVTM and ANQGSEA. The CDR3 nucleotides are TGCAGCGTTGTGGGGTCCCCTGATCGTAAAGCTTTCTTT. Its translation is CSVVGSPDRKAFF.

This clonotype has more than one count but fewer than ten. The CDR3 loop is CASSYKHNEQFF. For the CDR3, the DNA is TGTGCCAGCAGTTACAAGCACAATGAGCAGTTCTTC. The rearrangement joins TRBV6-2 or TRBV6-3 to TRBJ2-1; D is ambiguous. Trimming took 2 bases from V and 5 from J, leaving 4 bases between them. This CDR3 spans 12 amino acids. Germline V gives CDR1 MNHEY, CDR2 SVGEGT.

The chain employs TRBV19 and TRBJ2-1; D is unclear. Between the trimmed V and J ends, which lost 4 bases and 8 bases, there was a span of 12 bases. The CDR3 loop spans 13 amino acids. CDR1 is LNHDA, CDR2 SQIVND, per germline (reference sequence). CDR3 DNA sequence: TGTGCCAGTAGTAGAGGACCTGTCGATGAGCAGTTCTTC. Translation: CASSRGPVDEQFF.

The rearrangement links TRBV7-9 to TRBJ2-2; 8 bases are shared with TRBD2. Germline V lookup: CDR1 SEHNR, CDR2 FQNEAQ (reference sequence). The CDR3 is 19 amino acids. The V segment lost 5 bases and the J segment 1 base; nucleotides outside the gene matches: 15. The CDR3 bases are TGTGCCAGCAGCCCTCCGATCGGTAGCGGGGAAAAGAACACCGGGGAGCTGTTTTTT. Its translation: CASSPPIGSGEKNTGELFF.

The CDR3 protein is CASSLGTANEQFF. CDR3 bases: TGTGCCAGCAGTCTAGGGACTGCCAATGAGCAGTTCTTC. The gene calls are TRBV27 and TRBJ2-1, with D maybe TRBD2 (6 bases). CDR1 is MNHEY and CDR2 is SMNVEV in the germline V gene (reference sequence). With 5 bases removed from V and 6 bases from J, the gap between germline ends came to 11 bases. CDR3 size: 13 residues.

This clonotype was seen ten or more times. The chain carries TRBV7-2 and TRBJ1-2, with TRBD1 matching over 8 bases. The CDR3 extends over 15 amino acids. In germline, CDR1 is SGHTA, CDR2 FQGNSA. After removal of 0 bases from V and 6 bases from J, the junction contained 6 bases not matched to a gene. This CDR3 is CASSLALPGGDGYTF. In DNA form, the CDR3 reads TGTGCCAGCAGCTTAGCGCTACCAGGGGGCGATGGCTACACCTTC.

The chain links TRBV28 to TRBJ2-7; D might be TRBD1 (5 bases). CDR1 is MDHEN, CDR2 SYDVKM, per germline. With 2 bases removed from V and 0 bases from J, the gap between germline ends came to 5 bases. This CDR3 is built from 13 residues. The CDR3: CASSLRGSYEQYF. The CDR3 coding sequence is TGTGCCAGCAGTTTAAGGGGCTCCTACGAGCAGTACTTC. Filled out from reference TRBV28 and TRBJ2-7, the complete variable domain reads DVKVTQSSRYLVKRTGEKVFLECVQDMDHENMFWYRQDPGLGLRLIYFSYDVKMKEKGDIPEGYSVSREKKERFSLILESASTNQTSMYLCASSLRGSYEQYFGPGTRLTVT.

The chain employs TRBV20-1 and TRBJ2-1; 7 nucleotides agree with TRBD2. CDR3 length: 14 amino acids. J was trimmed by 2 bases and V by 7 bases; bases with no gene match: 8. Germline values: CDR1 DFQATT, CDR2 SNEGSKA (reference sequence). CDR3 loop: CSGTERGTYNEQFF. The CDR3 nucleotides are TGCAGTGGTACCGAGCGGGGCACCTACAATGAGCAGTTCTTC.

This clonotype was recorded many times. The genes are TRBV7-2 and TRBJ1-2; no definite D call. Trimming took off 5 bases at V and 7 bases at J, with 17 bases between the two ends. The CDR3 is 14 residues long. CDR1 is SGHTA and CDR2 is FQGNSA in the germline V gene. The CDR3 sequence is CASSPYRETIGYTF. The CDR3 nucleotides read TGTGCCAGCAGCCCATACCGCGAGACGATTGGCTACACCTTC.

This clonotype occurred a few times. The chain carries TRBV12-3 or TRBV12-4 and TRBJ2-1; 9 bases are shared with TRBD2. The CDR3 covers 15 residues. The ends lost 6 bases at V and 7 bases at J; junction bases unmatched: 10. Written as DNA, the CDR3 is TGTGCCAGCAGGGGCCTCGGTAGCGGGAGAAATGAGCAGTTCTTC. The encoded protein is CASRGLGSGRNEQFF.

J is TRBJ2-7 and V is TRBV7-6, with 12 bases fitting TRBD2. The CDR3 is made up of 15 amino acids. CDR1 and CDR2 from the germline V gene are SGHVS and FNYEAQ. After removal of 5 bases from V and 6 bases from J, the junction contained 8 bases not matched to a gene. CDR3 sequence reads: CASSLTSGSLGEQYV. DNA of the CDR3: TGTGCCAGCAGCCTGACTAGCGGGAGCCTCGGCGAGCAGTACGTC.

The CDR3 DNA is TGTGCCAGCAGTTACTCGGGAGAGCAGTACTTC. Translating it yields CASSYSGEQYF. The rearrangement links TRBV6-5 to TRBJ2-7; no reliable D call. Looked up from germline, CDR1 is MNHEY and CDR2 is SVGAGI. The CDR3 length is 11 residues. Trimming took 0 bases from V and 7 from J, leaving 4 bases between them.

The chain employs TRBV20-1 and TRBJ2-7; D is perhaps TRBD2 (5 bases). V was trimmed by 5 bases and J by 9 bases, leaving 14 bases between them. The CDR3 is made up of 11 amino acids. CDR1 DFQATT and CDR2 SNEGSKA come from the germline V gene (reference sequence). CDR3 protein: CSAGRAGGQYF. In DNA, the CDR3 is TGCAGTGCTGGCCGGGCGGGCGGGCAGTACTTC.

This clonotype has a handful of counts. V is TRBV20-1 and J is TRBJ1-1; maybe TRBD1 (6 bases). Germline CDR1 and CDR2: DFQATT and SNEGSKA (reference sequence). CDR3 size: 14 residues. The V end lost 2 bases, the J end lost 5 bases, and 15 bases lay between the germline ends. CDR3 sequence (DNA): TGCAGTGCTAGATCGGGGGGCCCCTTTACTGAAGCTTTCTTT. Amino acids: CSARSGGPFTEAFF.

This clonotype was seen only a few times. This chain uses TRBV24-1 with TRBJ2-5, with 11 nucleotides matching TRBD2. V trimming: 4 bases; J trimming: 3 bases; junction bases outside the gene matches: 6. This CDR3 spans 16 amino acids. Germline-derived CDR1 and CDR2 are KGHDR and SFDVKD. As DNA, the CDR3 is TGTGCCACCAGTGACTGGGTAGCGGGAGGGGAAGAGACCCAGTACTTC. It encodes CATSDWVAGGEETQYF.

Many counts were recorded for this clonotype. V is TRBV7-2 and J is TRBJ2-3; D might be TRBD1 (6 bases). With 4 bases removed from V and 5 bases from J, the gap between germline ends came to 10 bases. Germline V gene data show CDR1 as SGHTA and CDR2 as FQGNSA. The CDR3 runs to 13 residues. CDR3 coding DNA: TGTGCCAGCAGCTATGACAGGCAAGATACGCAGTATTTT. Amino acid sequence: CASSYDRQDTQYF.

This clonotype has only a few counts. V is TRBV5-1 and J is TRBJ2-1, with D perhaps matching TRBD2 (6 bases). Looked up from germline, CDR1 is SGHRS and CDR2 is YFSETQ. The V end lost 7 bases, the J end lost 6 bases, and 17 bases lay between the germline ends. The CDR3 spans 14 residues. CDR3: CASRRGNSGNEQFF. The CDR3 DNA reads TGCGCCAGCCGTCGGGGGAACTCAGGCAATGAGCAGTTCTTC. Combining the CDR3 with reference TRBV5-1 and TRBJ2-1 gives the whole variable domain KAGVTQTPRYLIKTRGQQVTLSCSPISGHRSVSWYQQTPGQGLQFLFEYFSETQRNKGNFPGRFSGRQFSNSRSEMNVSTLELGDSALYLCASRRGNSGNEQFFGPGTRLTVL.

The rearrangement joins TRBV7-2 to TRBJ2-1; no clear D. The CDR3 contains 15 residues. From germline, CDR1 is SGHTA and CDR2 FQGNSA. Deletions cut 5 bases from V and 5 bases from J, with 16 bases between. The CDR3 DNA reads as TGTGCCAGCAGCCCCGAACCGTTGCGCCACAATGAGCAGTTCTTC. Protein product: CASSPEPLRHNEQFF.

The rearrangement uses TRBV20-1 and TRBJ1-2; TRBD1 matches 9 bases. V shed 5 bases, J shed 4 bases, and the junction held 11 bases outside the gene matches. The CDR3 is made up of 15 amino acids. Germline CDR1 reads DFQATT; CDR2 reads SNEGSKA (reference sequence). DNA for the CDR3: TGCAGTGCTGGTAATATGGGACAGGGTGGCTATGGCTACACCTTC. Residues: CSAGNMGQGGYGYTF.